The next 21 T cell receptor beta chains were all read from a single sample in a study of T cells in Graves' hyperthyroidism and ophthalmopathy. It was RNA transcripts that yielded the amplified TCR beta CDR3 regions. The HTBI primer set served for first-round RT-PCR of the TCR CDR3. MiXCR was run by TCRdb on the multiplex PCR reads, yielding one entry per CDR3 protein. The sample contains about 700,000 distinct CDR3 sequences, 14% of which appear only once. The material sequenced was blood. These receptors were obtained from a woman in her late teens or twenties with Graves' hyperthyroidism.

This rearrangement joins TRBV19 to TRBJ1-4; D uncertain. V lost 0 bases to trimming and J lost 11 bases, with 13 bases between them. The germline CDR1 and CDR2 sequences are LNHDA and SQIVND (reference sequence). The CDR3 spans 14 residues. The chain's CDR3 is CASSIEDGRGKLFF. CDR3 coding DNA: TGTGCCAGTAGTATAGAAGACGGTCGAGGGAAACTGTTTTTT. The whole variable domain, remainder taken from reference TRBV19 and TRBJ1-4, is DGGITQSPKYLFRKEGQNVTLSCEQNLNHDAMYWYRQDPGQGLRLIYYSQIVNDFQKGDIAEGYSVSREKKESFPLTVTSAQKNPTAFYLCASSIEDGRGKLFFGSGTQLSVL.

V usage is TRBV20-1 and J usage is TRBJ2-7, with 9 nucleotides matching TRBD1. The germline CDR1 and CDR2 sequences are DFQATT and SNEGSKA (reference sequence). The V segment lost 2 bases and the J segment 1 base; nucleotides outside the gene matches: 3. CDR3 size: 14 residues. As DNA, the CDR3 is TGCAGTGCTAGACCCGGGACAGGGTCCTACGAGCAGTACTTC. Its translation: CSARPGTGSYEQYF.

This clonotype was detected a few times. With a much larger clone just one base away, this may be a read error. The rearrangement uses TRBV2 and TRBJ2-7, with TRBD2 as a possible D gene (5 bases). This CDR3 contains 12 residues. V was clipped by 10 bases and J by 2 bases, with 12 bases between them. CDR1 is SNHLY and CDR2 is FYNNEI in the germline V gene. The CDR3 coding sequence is TGTGCCAACAGCGGCACCACCTACGAGCAGTACTTC. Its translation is CANSGTTYEQYF.

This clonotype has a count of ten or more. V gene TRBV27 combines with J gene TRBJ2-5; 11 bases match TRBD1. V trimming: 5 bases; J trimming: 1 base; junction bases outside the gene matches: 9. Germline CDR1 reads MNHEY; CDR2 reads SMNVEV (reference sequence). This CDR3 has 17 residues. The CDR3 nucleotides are TGTGCCAGCAGTCATAAAGGACAGGGGGCGATCCAAGAGACCCAGTACTTC. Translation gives CASSHKGQGAIQETQYF.

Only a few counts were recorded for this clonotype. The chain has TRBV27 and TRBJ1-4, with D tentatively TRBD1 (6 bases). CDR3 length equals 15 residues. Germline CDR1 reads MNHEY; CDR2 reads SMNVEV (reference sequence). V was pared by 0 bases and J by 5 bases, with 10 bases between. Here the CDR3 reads CASSLSTGANEKLFF. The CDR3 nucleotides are TGTGCCAGCAGTTTATCGACAGGCGCGAATGAAAAACTGTTTTTT.

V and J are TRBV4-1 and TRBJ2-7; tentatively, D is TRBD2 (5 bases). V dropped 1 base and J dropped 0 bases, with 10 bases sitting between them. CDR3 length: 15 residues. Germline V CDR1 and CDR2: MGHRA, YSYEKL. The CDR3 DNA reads TGCGCCAGCAGCCAAGCGGGCGGGCGCTCCTACGAGCAGTACTTC. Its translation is CASSQAGGRSYEQYF.

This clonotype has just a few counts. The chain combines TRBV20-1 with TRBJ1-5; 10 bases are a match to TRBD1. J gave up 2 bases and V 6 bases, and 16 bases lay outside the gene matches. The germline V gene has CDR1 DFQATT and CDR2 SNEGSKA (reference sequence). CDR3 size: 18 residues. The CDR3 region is CSAEVLGTGEGGNQPQHF. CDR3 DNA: TGCAGTGCAGAGGTGCTGGGGACAGGGGAGGGTGGCAATCAGCCCCAGCATTTT.

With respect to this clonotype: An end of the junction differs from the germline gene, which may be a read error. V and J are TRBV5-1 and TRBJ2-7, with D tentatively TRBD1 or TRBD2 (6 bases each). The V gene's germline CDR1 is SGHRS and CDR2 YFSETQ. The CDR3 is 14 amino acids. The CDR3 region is CASSYETGAYEQCF. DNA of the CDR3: TGCGCCAGCAGCTATGAGACGGGGGCTTACGAGCAGTGCTTC. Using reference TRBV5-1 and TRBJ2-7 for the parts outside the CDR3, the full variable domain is KAGVTQTPRYLIKTRGQQVTLSCSPISGHRSVSWYQQTPGQGLQFLFEYFSETQRNKGNFPGRFSGRQFSNSRSEMNVSTLELGDSALYLCASSYETGAYEQCFGPGTRLTVT.

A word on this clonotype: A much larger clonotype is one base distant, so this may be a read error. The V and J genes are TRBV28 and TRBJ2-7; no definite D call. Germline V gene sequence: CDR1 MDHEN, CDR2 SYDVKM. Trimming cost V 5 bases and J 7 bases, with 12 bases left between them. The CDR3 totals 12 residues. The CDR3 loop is CASSVPPAEQYF. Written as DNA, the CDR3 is TGTGCCAGCAGTGTCCCCCCCGCTGAGCAGTACTTC.

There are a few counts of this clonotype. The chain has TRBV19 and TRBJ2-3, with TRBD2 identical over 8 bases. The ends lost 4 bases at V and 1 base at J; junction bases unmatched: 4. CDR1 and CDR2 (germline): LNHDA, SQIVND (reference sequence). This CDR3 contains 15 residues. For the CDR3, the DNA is TGTGCCAGTAGTACCGCGGGGGGCGGCACAGATACGCAGTATTTT. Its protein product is CASSTAGGGTDTQYF.

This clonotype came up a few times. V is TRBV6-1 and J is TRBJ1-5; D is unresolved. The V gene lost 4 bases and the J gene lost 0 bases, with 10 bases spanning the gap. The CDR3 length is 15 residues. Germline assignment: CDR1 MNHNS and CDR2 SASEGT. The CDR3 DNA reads TGTGCCAGCAGTGTAGACGTCTATAGCAATCAGCCCCAGCATTTT. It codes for CASSVDVYSNQPQHF.

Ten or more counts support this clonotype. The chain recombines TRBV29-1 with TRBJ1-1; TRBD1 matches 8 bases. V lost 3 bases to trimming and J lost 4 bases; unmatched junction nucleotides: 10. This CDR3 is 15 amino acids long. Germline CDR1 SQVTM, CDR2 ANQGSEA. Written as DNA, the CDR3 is TGCAGCGTTGACCGCGGACAGGGATCGGGCACTGAAGCTTTCTTT. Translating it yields CSVDRGQGSGTEAFF.

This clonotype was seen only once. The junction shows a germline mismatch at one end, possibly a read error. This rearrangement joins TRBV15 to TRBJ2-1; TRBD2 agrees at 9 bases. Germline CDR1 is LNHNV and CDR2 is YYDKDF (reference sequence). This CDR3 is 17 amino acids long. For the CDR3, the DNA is TGTGCCACCAGCAGAGGTAGCGGGAGTACAAATAGGAATGAGCAGCTCTTC. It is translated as CATSRGSGSTNRNEQLF.

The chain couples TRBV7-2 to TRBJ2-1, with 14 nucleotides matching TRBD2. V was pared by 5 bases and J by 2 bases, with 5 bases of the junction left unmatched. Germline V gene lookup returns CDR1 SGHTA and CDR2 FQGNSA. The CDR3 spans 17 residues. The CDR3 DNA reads TGTGCCAGCAGCGGTCCGGGACTAGCGGGGGCCTACAATGAGCAGTTCTTC. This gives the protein CASSGPGLAGAYNEQFF.

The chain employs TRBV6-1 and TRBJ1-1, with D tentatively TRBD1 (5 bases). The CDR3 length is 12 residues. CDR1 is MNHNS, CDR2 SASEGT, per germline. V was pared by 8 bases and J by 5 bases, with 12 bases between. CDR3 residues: CASGGTRTEAFF. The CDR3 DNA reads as TGTGCCAGCGGGGGGACTAGGACTGAAGCTTTCTTT.

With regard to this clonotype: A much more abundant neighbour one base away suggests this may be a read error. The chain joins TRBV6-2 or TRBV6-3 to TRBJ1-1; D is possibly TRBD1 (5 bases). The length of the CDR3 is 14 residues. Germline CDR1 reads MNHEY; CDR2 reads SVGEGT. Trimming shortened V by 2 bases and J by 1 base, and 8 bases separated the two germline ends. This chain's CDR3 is CASSYAGPNTEAFF. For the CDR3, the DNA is TGTGCCAGCAGTTACGCGGGACCGAACACTGAAGCTTTCTTT.

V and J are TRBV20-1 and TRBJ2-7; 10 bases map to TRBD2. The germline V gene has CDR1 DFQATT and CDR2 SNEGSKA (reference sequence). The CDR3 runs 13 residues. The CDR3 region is CGAIPSGRFEQYF. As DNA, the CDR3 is TGCGGCGCGATTCCTAGCGGGAGATTCGAGCAGTACTTC.

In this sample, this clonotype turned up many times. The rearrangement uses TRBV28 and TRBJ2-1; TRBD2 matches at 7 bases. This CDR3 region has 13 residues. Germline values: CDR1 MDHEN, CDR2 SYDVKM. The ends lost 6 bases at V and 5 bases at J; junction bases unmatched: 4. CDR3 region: CASRERGHNEQFF. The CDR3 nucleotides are TGTGCCAGCAGAGAGCGGGGACACAATGAGCAGTTCTTC. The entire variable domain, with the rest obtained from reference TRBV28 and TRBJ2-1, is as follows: DVKVTQSSRYLVKRTGEKVFLECVQDMDHENMFWYRQDPGLGLRLIYFSYDVKMKEKGDIPEGYSVSREKKERFSLILESASTNQTSMYLCASRERGHNEQFFGPGTRLTVL.

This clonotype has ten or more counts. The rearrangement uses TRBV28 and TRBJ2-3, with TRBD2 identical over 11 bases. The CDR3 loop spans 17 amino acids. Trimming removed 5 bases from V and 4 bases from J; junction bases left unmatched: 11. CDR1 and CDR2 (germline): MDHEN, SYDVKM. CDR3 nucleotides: TGTGCCAGCAGTCGATCGGCTAGCGGGAGGCTCTCAGATACGCAGTATTTT. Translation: CASSRSASGRLSDTQYF.

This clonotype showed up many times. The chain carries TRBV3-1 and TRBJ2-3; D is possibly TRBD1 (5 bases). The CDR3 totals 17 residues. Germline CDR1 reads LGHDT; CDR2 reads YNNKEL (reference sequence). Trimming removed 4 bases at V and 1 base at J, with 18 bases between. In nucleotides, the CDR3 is TGTGCCAGCAGCCTAGACTGGGGCCCAGCTGGCACAGATACGCAGTATTTT. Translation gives CASSLDWGPAGTDTQYF.

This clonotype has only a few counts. For the CDR3, the DNA is TGCGCCAGCAGCCAAGAGGGACTAGCGGGAGACGAGCAGTACTTC. It encodes CASSQEGLAGDEQYF. J is TRBJ2-7 and V is TRBV4-1, with TRBD2 identical over 14 bases. Germline CDR1 MGHRA, CDR2 YSYEKL. With V trimmed by 0 bases and J by 5 bases, 0 bases remained unmatched. The CDR3 length is 15 residues.